The sequence of this TCR beta chain was determined in a study of CD8+CD57+ T cells in acquired aplastic anemia. Looking at the study overall: Sorted CD4+ and CD8+ cells gave a mean 3.2 ug DNA, range roughly 0.2 to 27.4 ug.

Researchers used genomic DNA as the template to profile TCR beta VDJ and CDR3. One entry per CDR3 protein results from TCRdb running MiXCR on the reads. The sample lists approximately 80,000 distinct CDR3 sequences, around 70% occurring once. The patients chosen for sequencing had shown expansion of CD8+CD57+ cells (detected by flow cytometry). When blood sampling took place, the patients had received no therapy. The sequenced sample was sorted CD4+, CD8+, or CD8+CD57+ T cells (not recorded which) from PBMCs. This clonotype was obtained from a human donor with aplastic anemia.

Here the CDR3 reads CASTDRGESYEQYF. The DNA for the CDR3 is TGTGCCAGCACCGACCGTGGGGAATCCTACGAGCAGTACTTC. The rearrangement uses TRBV7-9 and TRBJ2-7; D unresolved. The CDR3 has 14 amino acids. CDR1 and CDR2 (germline): SEHNR, FQNEAQ (reference sequence). V was shortened by 7 bases and J by 1 base, with 14 bases between the two germline ends.